These 6 T cell receptor beta chains came from one sample sequenced in a study of HIV-infected children after antiretroviral therapy interruption. Unique molecular identifiers were included in an RNA-based 3' RACE TCR library. One entry per CDR3 protein results from TCRdb running MiXCR on the 3' RACE reads. The sample carries around 50,000 distinct CDR3 sequences, roughly 4% recorded once. Sample treatment: PENTA 11 planned treatment interruption arm or continuous ART arm. The sequencing here drew on CD45RA+ CD4+ T cells from PBMCs, pooled from several time points, taken from a donor given antiretroviral therapy, either interrupted or continuous. As to subset: naive CD4+ CD45RA+ CD45RO- T cells. These receptors all stem from a pool of human donors with HIV.

This chain uses TRBV15 with TRBJ2-7; D uncertain. Looked up from germline, CDR1 is LNHNV and CDR2 is YYDKDF (reference sequence). The CDR3 totals 15 residues. The germline V and J ends were trimmed by 0 bases and 0 bases, with 9 bases remaining between them. As DNA, the CDR3 is TGTGCCACCAGCAGAGAGCCCCTAACCTCCTACGAGCAGTACTTC. This sequence encodes CATSREPLTSYEQYF.

This clonotype was detected a few times. Here the CDR3 DNA reads TGTGCCAGCAGCTTTCCGACAGGGGAGAATGATGGCTACACCTTC. As protein: CASSFPTGENDGYTF. The chain is built from TRBV7-3 and TRBJ1-2; the match to TRBD1 covers 8 bases. V lost 3 bases and J lost 6; bases outside the gene matches: 9. The CDR3 runs to 15 residues. Germline V gene sequence: CDR1 SGHTA, CDR2 FQGTGA.

The rearrangement links TRBV5-1 to TRBJ2-7, with D tentatively TRBD1 (5 bases). The CDR3 has 13 amino acids. V lost 0 bases and J 5 bases, leaving 9 bases between the germline ends. Germline V gives CDR1 SGHRS, CDR2 YFSETQ. The CDR3 bases are TGCGCCAGCAGCTTGGACAGGCTGAACGAGCAGTACTTC. Its protein is CASSLDRLNEQYF.

This clonotype was recorded at least ten times. This chain connects TRBV28 to TRBJ2-1; D ambiguous. Trimming left V 5 bases short and J 10 bases short, with 9 bases between. The V gene's germline CDR1 is MDHEN and CDR2 SYDVKM. The CDR3 length is 11 residues. CDR3 sequence reads: CASSPRGEQFF. In DNA form, the CDR3 reads TGTGCCAGCAGTCCAAGAGGAGAGCAGTTCTTC.

This clonotype was counted between two and nine times. The chain employs TRBV5-5 and TRBJ2-1, with D perhaps TRBD2 (6 bases). From germline, CDR1 is SGHKS and CDR2 YYEKEE (reference sequence). The V gene lost 4 bases and the J gene lost 0 bases, with 14 bases spanning the gap. The CDR3 spans 16 residues. CDR3 loop: CASSPGTLSSYNEQFF. DNA of the CDR3: TGTGCCAGCAGCCCCGGGACTTTAAGCTCCTACAATGAGCAGTTCTTC.

This clonotype was seen at least ten times. The rearrangement links TRBV27 to TRBJ2-7; D gene ambiguous. The CDR3 has 10 residues. CDR1 MNHEY and CDR2 SMNVEV come from the germline V gene (reference sequence). V lost 5 bases and J 5 bases, leaving 4 bases between the germline ends. The CDR3 region has the DNA TGTGCCAGCAGTCAGGACGAGCAGTACTTC. Translation: CASSQDEQYF.